This record covers a single T cell receptor (beta chain). What it binds is not known. Each cDNA held unique molecular identifiers, and template switching gave it a universal primer site. TCRdb re-derived calls from the 5' RACE reads in MiXCR, one entry per CDR3 protein. This table holds around 680,000 distinct CDR3 sequences, less than 10% found once. These data belong to a study of identical twins. Findings and limits, study-wide: With abundant cord blood beta clonotypes, insertions were fewer; memory repertoires showed no such pattern. Compared with unrelated sharing, twin-shared out-of-frame alpha sequences had more low-probability sequences.

This CDR3 is 18 amino acids long. Trimming cost V 5 bases and J 2 bases, with 23 bases left between them. CDR1 MNHEY and CDR2 SVGEGT come from the germline V gene. The data were also submitted as part of a second study, on yellow fever vaccine responses in identical twins. That source adds: Reportedly, the response of twins' T cells to the vaccine seemed partly convergent, partly personalized.

The chain links TRBV6-2 or TRBV6-3 to TRBJ2-3; D possibly corresponds to TRBD2 (6 bases). The specimen was PBMCs. The receptor was isolated from a woman aged 18-30 years in good health. As DNA, the CDR3 is TGTGCCAGCAGTCCCGGGGACTCTGACGACCCCTCCACAGATACGCAGTATTTT. Amino acids: CASSPGDSDDPSTDTQYF.